These T cell receptor beta chains were read from a single sample in a study of T cells in Graves' hyperthyroidism and ophthalmopathy. TCRdb redid the calling of the multiplex PCR reads with MiXCR, one entry per CDR3 protein. The table has roughly 570,000 distinct CDR3 sequences, around 16% seen once. The sequenced material came from blood. The receptors shown here come from a woman aged 25 to 39 with Graves' hyperthyroidism. CDR3s include the opening cysteine and the closing phenylalanine or tryptophan. Each record gives: D gene, V gene, clone size, J gene, CDR3 DNA, CDR3 protein. A D gene is named only where the DNA matches it firmly. Some rows mark clone size as missing; the rest say once, few, many or name a class of expanded clone.

>TRBD1|TRBV28|many|TRBJ2-2
TGTGCCAGCAGTGCGCGACAGGGTATTTTCGGGGAGCTGTTTTTT
CASSARQGIFGELFF
>TRBD2|TRBV4-2|.|TRBJ2-2
TGTGCCAGCAGCCAAGATAGGCGGGAGGGCCGCACCGGGGAGCTGTTTTTT
CASSQDRREGRTGELFF
>.|TRBV28|many|TRBJ1-1
TGTGCCAGTTCGGGACCGGCGTCAACTGAAGCTTTCTTT
CASSGPASTEAFF
>TRBD2|TRBV5-5|.|TRBJ2-7
TGTGCCAGCAGCTTGGGACTAGCGGGAGGTCTCGAGCAGTACTTC
CASSLGLAGGLEQYF
>.|TRBV11-2|.|TRBJ1-2
TGTGCCAGCAGCTCCGACGGTACTAACTATGGCTACACCTTC
CASSSDGTNYGYTF
>.|TRBV7-2|many|TRBJ2-7
TGTGCCAGCAGCTCCCCGGGGATTCTCTACGAGCAGTACTTC
CASSSPGILYEQYF
>TRBD1|TRBV28|.|TRBJ2-3
TGTGCCAGCAGTTTCAGGGGGCGAACCGCAGATACGCAGTATTTT
CASSFRGRTADTQYF
>.|TRBV5-1|.|TRBJ2-7
TGCGCCAGCAGCTTGTCCCTACAGGGCCTAGGGTCCTACGAGCAGTACTTC
CASSLSLQGLGSYEQYF
>TRBD1|TRBV5-1|.|TRBJ1-2
TGCGCCAGCAGCTTCGGGACAGGGTTGGGGTATGGCTACACCTTC
CASSFGTGLGYGYTF
>.|TRBV3-1|few|TRBJ2-7
TGTGCCAGCAGCCCCCAGAGTAGTCGCATGGAGCAGTACTTC
CASSPQSSRMEQYF
>.|TRBV18|few|TRBJ2-7
TGTGCCAGCTCACCACCAAGGTCGGGATGGGGCGAGCAGTACTTC
CASSPPRSGWGEQYF
>TRBD1|TRBV12-3/TRBV12-4|many|TRBJ2-7
TGTGCCAGCAGACCCGGGACAGGGGTAAACGAGCAGTACTTC
CASRPGTGVNEQYF
>.|TRBV30|few|TRBJ1-2
TGTGCCTGGAGTGTAATCCCAGCCACTAACTATGGCTACACCTTC
CAWSVIPATNYGYTF
>TRBD1|TRBV2|.|TRBJ2-5
TGTGCCAGCGACAGGGGGCAAGAGACCCAGTACTTC
CASDRGQETQYF
>.|TRBV6-1|.|TRBJ2-7
TGTGCCAGCAGCAAGGTAGGGGAGCAGTACTTC
CASSKVGEQYF
>.|TRBV20-1|.|TRBJ1-3
TGCACCATTCCTATTTGGAGCTCTGGAAACACCATATATTTT
CTIPIWSSGNTIYF
>TRBD2|TRBV6-1|many|TRBJ2-7
TGTGCCAGCAGTGGCGGGACTAGCGGATTTAAATACGAGCAGTACTTC
CASSGGTSGFKYEQYF
>TRBD2|TRBV7-9|many|TRBJ2-3
TGTGCCAGCAGCTTCCCACTAGCGGGAGTTCCTGATACGCAGTATTTT
CASSFPLAGVPDTQYF